Presented here are 18 T cell receptor beta chains from one specimen sequenced in a study of CD8+ T cells in alopecia areata. cDNA serving as the sequencing template came from extracted, reverse transcribed RNA. Profiled with immunoSEQ multiplex PCR; TCRdb holds only in-frame clones, not every one. The profile shows approximately 8,000 clones, approximately 67% of them singletons. From alopecia areata patients, lesional scalp punch biopsies and peripheral blood were collected. Here the sequenced sample was skin, taken at week 0. These receptors were collected from a human donor with alopecia areata.

This clone occurred a few times. The chain links TRBV29-1 to TRBJ2-4; maybe TRBD1 (6 bases). With 6 bases removed from V and 1 base from J, the gap between germline ends came to 16 bases. The CDR3 has 15 amino acids. Germline-derived CDR1 and CDR2 are SQVTM and ANQGSEA. The CDR3, as DNA: TGCAGCGTCACAAGACCAGGGGAGGCCAAAAACATTCAGTACTTC. Its translation is CSVTRPGEAKNIQYF.

J is TRBJ2-1 and V is TRBV7-3; 8 bases line up with TRBD2. CDR1 and CDR2 (germline): SGHTA, FQGTGA. CDR3 length: 14 residues. V lost 7 bases and J lost 6; bases outside the gene matches: 8. The CDR3 sequence: CASTPGGSSNEQFF. The CDR3 coding sequence is TGTGCCAGCACCCCGGGGGGGTCTAGCAATGAGCAGTTCTTC.

There are a few counts of this clone. V and J are TRBV6-6 and TRBJ2-1; D possibly corresponds to TRBD1 (6 bases). Germline values: CDR1 MNHNY, CDR2 SVGAGI (reference sequence). V was clipped by 5 bases and J by 7 bases, with 15 bases between them. The CDR3 loop spans 14 amino acids. The CDR3 DNA reads as TGTGCCAGCAGTCCAACAGGGTTCGGGAATGAGCAGTTCTTC. Amino acid sequence: CASSPTGFGNEQFF.

V gene TRBV6-9 combines with J gene TRBJ1-1; maybe TRBD1 (5 bases). The germline CDR1 and CDR2 sequences are MNHGY and SVAAGI. V lost 3 bases, J lost 1 base, and 9 bases lay in between. CDR3 size: 14 residues. Here the CDR3 reads CASSYDRWNTEAFF. DNA of the CDR3: TGTGCCAGCAGTTACGACAGATGGAACACTGAAGCTTTCTTT.

This rearrangement joins TRBV28 to TRBJ1-5; unclear D gene. Trimming removed 6 bases at V and 4 bases at J, with 13 bases between. The V gene's germline CDR1 is MDHEN and CDR2 SYDVKM. The CDR3 sequence is 14 residues long. CDR3 bases: TGTGCCAGCAGGAGTTTCGAACCTAATCAGCCCCAGCATTTT. Encoded protein: CASRSFEPNQPQHF.

The V and J genes are TRBV5-1 and TRBJ1-4; D gene ambiguous. CDR1 SGHRS and CDR2 YFSETQ come from the germline V gene. The CDR3 runs to 14 residues. The V end was cut by 2 bases, the J end by 6 bases, with 11 bases between. As DNA, the CDR3 is TGCGCCAGCAGCTTCTATGGGTTATATGAAAAACTGTTTTTT. It encodes CASSFYGLYEKLFF. Using reference TRBV5-1 and TRBJ1-4 for the parts outside the CDR3, the full variable domain is KAGVTQTPRYLIKTRGQQVTLSCSPISGHRSVSWYQQTPGQGLQFLFEYFSETQRNKGNFPGRFSGRQFSNSRSEMNVSTLELGDSALYLCASSFYGLYEKLFFGSGTQLSVL.

V gene TRBV6-1 combines with J gene TRBJ1-1; D gene ambiguous. CDR3 size: 11 residues. V was shortened by 6 bases and J by 1 base, with 3 bases between the two germline ends. CDR1 and CDR2 from the germline V gene are MNHNS and SASEGT. CDR3 sequence: CASSSNTEAFF. The CDR3 DNA follows: TGTGCCAGCAGCTCGAACACTGAAGCTTTCTTT.

This clone came up a few times. V gene TRBV9 combines with J gene TRBJ1-2; 10 positions agree with TRBD1. CDR3 length: 16 residues. With V trimmed by 4 bases and J by 1 base, 7 bases remained unmatched. Per the germline V gene, CDR1 is SGDLS and CDR2 is YYNGEE. CDR3 nucleotide sequence: TGTGCCAGCAGCCCTCCCGGGACAGGGGATAACTATGGCTACACCTTC. This codes for CASSPPGTGDNYGYTF.

The chain has TRBV11-2 and TRBJ1-2; TRBD1 matches at 9 bases. Germline lookup yields CDR1 SGHAT and CDR2 FQNNGV. The V segment lost 5 bases and the J segment 9 bases; nucleotides outside the gene matches: 4. The CDR3 is made up of 12 amino acids. The CDR3 nucleotides are TGTGCCAGCAGCCCACAGGGGGCTCGCTACACCTTC. Encoded protein: CASSPQGARYTF.

V is TRBV2 and J is TRBJ2-7, with D uncertain. This CDR3 has 14 amino acids. Trimming removed 1 base from V and 2 bases from J, with 9 bases in between. The germline V gene encodes CDR1 SNHLY and CDR2 FYNNEI. The CDR3 region has the DNA TGTGCCAGCAGTGAAGATGTTTGGGCCTACGAGCAGTACTTC. Its translation: CASSEDVWAYEQYF.

The rearrangement joins TRBV7-6 to TRBJ1-4; the match to TRBD1 covers 7 bases. The junction had 8 bases not matched to a gene; V was cut back by 5 bases and J by 8 bases. Germline CDR1 reads SGHVS; CDR2 reads FNYEAQ. The CDR3 length is 14 residues. The DNA for the CDR3 is TGTGCCAGCAGCGCCACAGGGGAGGGCGAAAAACTGTTTTTT. Translation gives CASSATGEGEKLFF.

The genes are TRBV18 and TRBJ2-5, with a tentative D call TRBD2 (6 bases). Germline CDR1 KGHSH, CDR2 LQKENI. V was shortened by 2 bases and J by 2 bases, with 9 bases between the two germline ends. CDR3 length: 14 residues. The CDR3 nucleotides are TGTGCCAGCTCACCATCCGGGGGACAAGAGACCCAGTACTTC. This gives the protein CASSPSGGQETQYF.

The rearrangement joins TRBV6-5 to TRBJ2-7; possible D gene TRBD2, 5 bases. The CDR3 covers 11 residues. CDR1 is MNHEY and CDR2 is SVGAGI in the germline V gene. The germline V and J ends were trimmed by 4 bases and 7 bases, with 8 bases remaining between them. Here the CDR3 reads CASSFRREQYF. The CDR3 region has the DNA TGTGCCAGCAGTTTTAGGAGGGAGCAGTACTTC.

The chain links TRBV27 to TRBJ1-2; D is unresolved. Looked up from germline, CDR1 is MNHEY and CDR2 is SMNVEV (reference sequence). The V and J ends lost 5 bases and 2 bases respectively, with 12 bases between them. The CDR3 contains 14 residues. The CDR3: CASSPWPSNYGYTF. The DNA for the CDR3 is TGTGCCAGCAGTCCATGGCCCTCCAACTATGGCTACACCTTC.

V gene TRBV2 combines with J gene TRBJ1-1; perhaps TRBD1 as D (5 bases). CDR1 SNHLY and CDR2 FYNNEI come from the germline V gene. Between the trimmed V and J ends, which lost 7 bases and 0 bases, there was a span of 24 bases. This CDR3 is 18 amino acids long. The DNA for the CDR3 is TGTGCCAGCACTGTCCCCTCCGGGACTTTAGACTTGAACACTGAAGCTTTCTTT. Amino acid sequence: CASTVPSGTLDLNTEAFF.

The chain combines TRBV9 with TRBJ1-2; D gene uncertain. Trimming cost V 1 base and J 2 bases, with 9 bases left between them. The CDR3 length is 14 residues. Germline assignment: CDR1 SGDLS and CDR2 YYNGEE. The DNA of the CDR3 is TGTGCCAGCAGCGTATCATGGTCAAACTATGGCTACACCTTC. Protein product: CASSVSWSNYGYTF.

The chain uses TRBV4-1 and TRBJ1-1; perhaps TRBD1 as D (5 bases). The germline V gene encodes CDR1 MGHRA and CDR2 YSYEKL. V lost 0 bases and J 1 base, leaving 15 bases between the germline ends. This CDR3 is 17 amino acids long. This CDR3 reads CASSQDRRVRGNTEAFF. CDR3 bases: TGCGCCAGCAGCCAAGATCGCAGGGTGAGGGGGAACACTGAAGCTTTCTTT.

The chain links TRBV28 to TRBJ1-2, with no clear D. V lost 2 bases and J 4 bases, leaving 5 bases between the germline ends. Germline CDR1 and CDR2: MDHEN and SYDVKM. The CDR3 extends over 12 amino acids. Here the CDR3 DNA reads TGTGCCAGCAGTTTAGTACCCTATGGCTACACCTTC. This codes for CASSLVPYGYTF.